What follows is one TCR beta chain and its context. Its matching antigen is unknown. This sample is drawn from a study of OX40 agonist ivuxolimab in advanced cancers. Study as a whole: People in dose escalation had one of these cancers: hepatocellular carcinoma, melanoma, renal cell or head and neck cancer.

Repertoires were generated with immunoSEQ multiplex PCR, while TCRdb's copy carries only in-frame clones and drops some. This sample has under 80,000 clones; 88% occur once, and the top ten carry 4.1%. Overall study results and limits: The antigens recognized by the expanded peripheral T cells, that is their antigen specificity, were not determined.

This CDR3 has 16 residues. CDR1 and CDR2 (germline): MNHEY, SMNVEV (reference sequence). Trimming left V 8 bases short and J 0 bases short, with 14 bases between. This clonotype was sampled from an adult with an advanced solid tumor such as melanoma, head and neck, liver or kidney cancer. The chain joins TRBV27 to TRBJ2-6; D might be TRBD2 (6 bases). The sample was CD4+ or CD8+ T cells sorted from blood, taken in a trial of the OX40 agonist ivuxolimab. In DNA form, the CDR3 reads TGTGCCAGCTCTGGGGGGTCACGCTCTGGGGCCAACGTCCTGACTTTC. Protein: CASSGGSRSGANVLTF.